The present entry profiles one T cell receptor (beta chain) with its context. The antigen remains unidentified. This record comes from a study of CD8+ T cells in alopecia areata. Findings of the study overall: The study found that many expanded lesional clones persisted in scalp and blood during tofacitinib. Higher clonality was seen in lesional scalp than in normal scalp, especially in alopecia totalis/universalis.

Treatment of the sample: oral pan-JAK inhibitor, 5-10 mg twice daily. Researchers gathered lesional scalp punch biopsies and peripheral blood from patients with alopecia areata. cDNA serving as the sequencing template came from extracted, reverse transcribed RNA. Only in-frame clones appear in the TCRdb table, and some are missing; sequencing was by immunoSEQ multiplex PCR. Among 90,000 to 120,000 clones listed, about 83% were seen once. Sequences were derived from CD8+ T cells sorted from blood, sampled at week 24, from a patient treated with tofacitinib. The clonotype comes from a human donor with alopecia areata.

CDR3 sequence: CAWSLGGAEAFF. CDR3 DNA sequence: TGTGCCTGGAGCTTGGGGGGTGCTGAAGCTTTCTTT. V is TRBV30 and J is TRBJ1-1; possible D gene TRBD1, 5 bases. CDR1 is GTSNPN, CDR2 SVGIG, per germline (reference sequence). This CDR3 has 12 amino acids. Trimming took 3 bases from V and 6 from J, leaving 11 bases between them. Full variable domain (missing parts from reference TRBV30 and TRBJ1-1): SQTIHQWPATLVQPVGSPLSLECTVEGTSNPNLYWYRQAAGRGLQLLFYSVGIGQISSEVPQNLSASRPQDRQFILSSKKLLLSDSGFYLCAWSLGGAEAFFGQGTRLTVV.